This TCR beta chain originates from a study of blood T cells in healthy people across ages. V was shortened by 5 bases and J by 4 bases, with 17 bases between the two germline ends. Germline V gene sequence: CDR1 SGHAT, CDR2 FQDESV (reference sequence). The CDR3 has 15 residues. The total RNA that was extracted per sample amounted to at least 6 micrograms. Primed by a sample-barcoded 5' primer and a J-beta primer mix, a second PCR proceeded for about 6 to 11 cycles. From each sample, at least 3 million paired-end reads containing CDR3 were obtained. Each CDR3 protein gets one entry after TCRdb re-called the 5' RACE reads with MiXCR. The sample gives roughly 1.5 million distinct CDR3 sequences, less than 45% of which show up once; over 3.5% is in the top ten.

This chain links TRBV11-1 with TRBJ2-5; D ambiguous. The receptor comes from a woman between 18 and 30 years old in good health. The material sequenced was blood. CDR3 loop: CASSIDFRARETQYF. In DNA form, the CDR3 reads TGTGCCAGCAGCATAGATTTCCGCGCAAGAGAGACCCAGTACTTC.